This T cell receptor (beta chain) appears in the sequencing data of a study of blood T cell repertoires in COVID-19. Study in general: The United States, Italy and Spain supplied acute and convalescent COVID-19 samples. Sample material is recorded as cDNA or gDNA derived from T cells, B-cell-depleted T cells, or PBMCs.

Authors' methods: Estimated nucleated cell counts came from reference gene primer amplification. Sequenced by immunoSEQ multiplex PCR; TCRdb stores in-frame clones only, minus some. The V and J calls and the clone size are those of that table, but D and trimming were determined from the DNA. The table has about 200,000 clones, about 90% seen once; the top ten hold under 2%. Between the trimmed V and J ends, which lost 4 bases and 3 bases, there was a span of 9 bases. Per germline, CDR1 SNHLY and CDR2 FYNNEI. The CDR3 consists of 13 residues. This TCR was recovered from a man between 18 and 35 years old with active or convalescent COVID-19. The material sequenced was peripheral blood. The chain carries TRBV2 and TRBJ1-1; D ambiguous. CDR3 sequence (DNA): TGTGCCAGCAGTGGGAGGGTAGACACTGAAGCTTTCTTT. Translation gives CASSGRVDTEAFF.